Reported below is one T cell receptor (beta chain). This receptor's antigen is unknown. There are no base qualities to consult, and no much larger clone falls within one base. Sequences SGDLS (CDR1) and YYNGEE (CDR2) are obtained from the germline V gene. Relative to germline, V is missing 0 bases and J is missing 2 bases, with 2 bases of the junction outside any gene match. Its CDR3 holds 15 amino acids, cysteine through phenylalanine. The sequence is cut down to CDR3 DNA, 45 bases in frame from base 1. The donors belonged to the validation cohort of approximately 130 subjects, which was separate from the roughly 670-subject first cohort. This specimen comes from a study of cytomegalovirus exposure and HLA in healthy donors (dated by TCRdb to the late 2010s). In the study overall: A later analysis indicated that the 95 to 150 validation repertoires were generated on the platform also employed for the roughly 650 repertoires of the first cohort. To predict cytomegalovirus infection status, the study brought together high-throughput TCR immunosequencing, statistical association of individual TCRs with disease status, and machine learning. The aim of the study was to test whether cataloging public T cell receptors could identify signatures of past pathogen exposure. In addition to the first cohort of 650 to 750 subjects, a separate validation cohort of over 90 different subjects was used.

Preparation of the library involved the immunoSEQ multiplex PCR assay. The published analysis was carried out like this. A statistical classification framework was built for diagnosing cytomegalovirus status from the catalog of TCR beta chain sequences. TCRdb stores this immuneACCESS table with in-frame sequences only. Part of the clones is absent; in the studies checked, under half of the shortfall reflects unresolved V genes, and no reason is known for the rest. That table furnishes V, J and clone size, whereas the DNA furnished D and trimming. For this sample there are 60,000 or so clones; 92% appear just once. Roughly 1.3% of the sample goes to the ten largest clones. Results the study describes overall, beyond this receptor: In the study, some 160 TCR beta chains were listed as associated with cytomegalovirus. A few of the identified cytomegalovirus-associated TCR beta chains were confirmed in vitro to be specific for cytomegalovirus antigens. Of the cluster scores, around 95% were above 0 in a later analysis, which found that TCRs clustered in the first cohort also tended to co-occur in the approximately 110 validation repertoires. While some public TCRs were present in many individuals, most TCR sequences turned up only very rarely across donors. The authors suggested that the approach could potentially be extended to other disease states and immunological phenotypes. A later analysis had no HLA typing for the validation cohort, so co-occurrence there was scored across all 130 or so repertoires. The classifier was reported to diagnose cytomegalovirus status with high specificity and sensitivity in both the original and validation cohorts.

This receptor chain uses TRBV9 and TRBJ2-4, and 7 junction bases match TRBD2. Input material: PBMCs. The clonotype comes from a woman younger than 30 in good health and CMV-seronegative. CDR3 region: CASSVGEGPKNIQYF. The nucleotide sequence is given as TGTGCCAGCAGCGTAGGGGAGGGACCCAAAAACATTCAGTACTTC.